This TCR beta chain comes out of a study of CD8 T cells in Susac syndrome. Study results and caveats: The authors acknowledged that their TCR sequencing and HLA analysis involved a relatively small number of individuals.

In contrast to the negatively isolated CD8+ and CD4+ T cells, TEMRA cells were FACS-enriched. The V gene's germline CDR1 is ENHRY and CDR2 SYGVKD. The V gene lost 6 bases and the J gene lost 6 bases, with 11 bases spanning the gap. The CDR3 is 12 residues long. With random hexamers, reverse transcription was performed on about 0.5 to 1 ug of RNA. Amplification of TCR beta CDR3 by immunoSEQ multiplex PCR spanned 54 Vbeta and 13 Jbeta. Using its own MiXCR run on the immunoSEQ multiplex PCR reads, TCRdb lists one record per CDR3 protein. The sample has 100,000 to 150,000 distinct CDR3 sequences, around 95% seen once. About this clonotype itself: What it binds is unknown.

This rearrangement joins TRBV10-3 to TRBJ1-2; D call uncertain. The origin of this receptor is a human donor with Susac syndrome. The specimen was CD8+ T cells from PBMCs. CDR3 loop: CAISSSRHGYTF. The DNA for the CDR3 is TGTGCCATCAGCTCCAGCCGTCATGGCTACACCTTC.